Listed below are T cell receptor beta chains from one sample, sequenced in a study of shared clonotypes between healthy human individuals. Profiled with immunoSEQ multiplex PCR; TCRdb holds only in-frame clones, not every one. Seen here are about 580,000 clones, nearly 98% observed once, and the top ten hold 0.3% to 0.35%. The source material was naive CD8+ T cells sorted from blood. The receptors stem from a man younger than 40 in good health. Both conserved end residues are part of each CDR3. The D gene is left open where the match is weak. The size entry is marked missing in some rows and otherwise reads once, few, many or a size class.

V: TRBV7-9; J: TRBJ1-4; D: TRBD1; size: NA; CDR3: CASSLGTGGLNEKLFF; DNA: TGTGCCAGCAGCTTAGGGACAGGTGGTCTTAATGAAAAACTGTTTTTT
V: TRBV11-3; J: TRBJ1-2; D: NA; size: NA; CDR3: CASRPGRQKGGYTF; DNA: TGTGCCAGCAGACCGGGACGTCAGAAGGGGGGCTACACCTTC
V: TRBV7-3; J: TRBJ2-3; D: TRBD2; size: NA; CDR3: CASSQREGVDTQYF; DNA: TGTGCCAGCAGCCAGCGGGAGGGTGTAGATACGCAGTATTTT
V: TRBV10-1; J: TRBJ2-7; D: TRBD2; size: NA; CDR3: CASSESRGGDEQYF; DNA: TGCGCCAGCAGTGAGTCGAGGGGAGGGGACGAGCAGTACTTC
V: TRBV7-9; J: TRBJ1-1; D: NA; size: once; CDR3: CASSLSELMNTEAFF; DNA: TGTGCCAGCAGCTTATCAGAGCTGATGAACACTGAAGCTTTCTTT
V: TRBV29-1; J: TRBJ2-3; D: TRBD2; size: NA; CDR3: CSATTSGREHTDTQYF; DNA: TGCAGCGCTACGACTAGCGGGAGAGAACACACAGATACGCAGTATTTT
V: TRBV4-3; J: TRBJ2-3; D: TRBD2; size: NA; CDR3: CASSQDTSGYTDTQYF; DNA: TGCGCCAGCAGCCAAGATACTAGCGGGTACACAGATACGCAGTATTTT
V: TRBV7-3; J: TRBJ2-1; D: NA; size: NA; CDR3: CASSLKAGPMDEQFF; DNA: TGTGCCAGCAGCTTAAAGGCAGGACCTATGGATGAGCAGTTCTTC
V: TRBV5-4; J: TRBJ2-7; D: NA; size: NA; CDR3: CASSFMSDSSYEQYF; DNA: TGTGCCAGCAGCTTTATGAGCGACAGTTCCTACGAGCAGTACTTC
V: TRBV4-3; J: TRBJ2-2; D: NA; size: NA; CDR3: CASSRWRGGTGELFF; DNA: TGCGCCAGCAGCCGCTGGAGGGGGGGTACCGGGGAGCTGTTTTTT
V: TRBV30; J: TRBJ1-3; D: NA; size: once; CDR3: CAWSSGSSGNTIYF; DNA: TGTGCCTGGAGTTCAGGGAGCTCTGGAAACACCATATATTTT
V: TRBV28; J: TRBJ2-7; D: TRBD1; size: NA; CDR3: CASSTWDRFYEQYF; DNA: TGTGCCAGCAGTACCTGGGACAGGTTCTACGAGCAGTACTTC
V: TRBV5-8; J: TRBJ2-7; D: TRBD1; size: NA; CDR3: CASSPRWQGANEQYF; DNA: TGTGCCAGCAGCCCTCGTTGGCAGGGGGCAAACGAGCAGTACTTC
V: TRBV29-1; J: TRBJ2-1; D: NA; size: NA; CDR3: CSADGSSYNEQFF; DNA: TGCAGCGCCGACGGTAGCTCCTACAATGAGCAGTTCTTC
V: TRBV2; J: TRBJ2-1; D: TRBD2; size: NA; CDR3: CASSQGTSGYNEQFF; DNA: TGTGCCAGCAGTCAAGGGACTAGCGGCTACAATGAGCAGTTCTTC
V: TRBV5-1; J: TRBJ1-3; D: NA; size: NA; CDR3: CASTPGTAHGNTIYF; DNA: TGCGCCAGCACCCCTGGCACAGCCCATGGAAACACCATATATTTT
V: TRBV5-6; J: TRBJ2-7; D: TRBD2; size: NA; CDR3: CASSPISGTSGTNTYEQYF; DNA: TGTGCCAGCAGCCCTATTTCTGGGACTAGCGGGACCAATACCTACGAGCAGTACTTC
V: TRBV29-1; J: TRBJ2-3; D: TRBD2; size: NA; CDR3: CSVPPGLAGPDTQYF; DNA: TGCAGCGTGCCTCCGGGACTAGCGGGACCAGATACGCAGTATTTT
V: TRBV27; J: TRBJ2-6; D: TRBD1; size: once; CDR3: CASRQQGAAHGANVLTF; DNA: TGTGCCAGCAGACAACAGGGGGCCGCTCATGGGGCCAACGTCCTGACTTTC
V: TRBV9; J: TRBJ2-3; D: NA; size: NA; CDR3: CASSVRRVPSTDTQYF; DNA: TGTGCCAGCAGCGTGAGGCGGGTACCTTCCACAGATACGCAGTATTTT
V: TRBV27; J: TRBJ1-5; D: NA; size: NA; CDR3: CASRRAINQPQHF; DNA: TGTGCCAGTCGTAGGGCAATCAATCAGCCCCAGCATTTT
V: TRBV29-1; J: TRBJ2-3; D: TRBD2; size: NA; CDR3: CSVVLAGTTDTQYF; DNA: TGCAGCGTTGTACTAGCGGGGACCACAGATACGCAGTATTTT
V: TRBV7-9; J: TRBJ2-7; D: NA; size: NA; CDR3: CASSSKGQGVLYEQYF; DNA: TGTGCCAGCAGCTCCAAGGGCCAGGGAGTCCTCTACGAGCAGTACTTC
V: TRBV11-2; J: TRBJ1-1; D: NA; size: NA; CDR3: CASSLDRPRTDKETEAFF; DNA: TGTGCCAGCAGCTTAGATCGCCCCCGGACAGACAAAGAGACTGAAGCTTTCTTT
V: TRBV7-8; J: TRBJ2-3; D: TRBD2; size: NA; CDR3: CASSLRLAGEGYTDTQYF; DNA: TGTGCCAGCAGCTTAAGACTAGCGGGAGAGGGATACACAGATACGCAGTATTTT
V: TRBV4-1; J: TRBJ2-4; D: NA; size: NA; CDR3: CASSQVKQPGDIQYF; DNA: TGCGCCAGCAGCCAAGTAAAACAGCCGGGGGACATTCAGTACTTC
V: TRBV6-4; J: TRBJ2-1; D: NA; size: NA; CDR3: CASSDSNYNEQFF; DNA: TGTGCCAGCAGTGACTCCAACTACAATGAGCAGTTCTTC
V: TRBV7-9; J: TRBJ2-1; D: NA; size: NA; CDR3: CASSPSRDEQFF; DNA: TGTGCCAGCAGCCCTAGCCGCGATGAGCAGTTCTTC
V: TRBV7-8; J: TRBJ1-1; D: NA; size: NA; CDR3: CASSSPTGSEAFF; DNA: TGTGCCAGCAGCTCCCCGACAGGCTCTGAAGCTTTCTTT
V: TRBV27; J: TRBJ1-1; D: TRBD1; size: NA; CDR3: CASSLKRQGVGGNTEAFF; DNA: TGTGCCAGCAGTTTAAAAAGACAGGGGGTTGGTGGGAACACTGAAGCTTTCTTT
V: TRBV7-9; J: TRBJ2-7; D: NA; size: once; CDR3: CASSLALFGGTHISYEQYF; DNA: TGTGCCAGCAGCTTAGCGCTTTTCGGCGGAACCCATATCTCCTACGAGCAGTACTTC
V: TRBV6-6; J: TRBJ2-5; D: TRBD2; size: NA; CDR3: CASRGLVAGGQETQYF; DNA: TGTGCCAGCAGGGGCCTCGTAGCGGGAGGCCAAGAGACCCAGTACTTC
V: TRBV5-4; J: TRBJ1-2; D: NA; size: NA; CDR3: CASSLGFSGSYGYTF; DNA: TGTGCCAGCAGCTTGGGTTTTTCAGGGAGCTATGGCTACACCTTC
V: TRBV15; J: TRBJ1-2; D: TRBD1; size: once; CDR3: CATSTDRGGGYTF; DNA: TGTGCCACCAGCACGGACAGGGGTGGCGGCTACACCTTC
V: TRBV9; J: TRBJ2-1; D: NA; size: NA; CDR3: CASSVAVGAIEQFF; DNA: TGTGCCAGCAGCGTAGCAGTGGGAGCCATTGAGCAGTTCTTC
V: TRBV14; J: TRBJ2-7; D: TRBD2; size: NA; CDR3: CASSQVLAGPYEQYF; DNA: TGTGCCAGCAGCCAAGTGCTAGCGGGGCCTTACGAGCAGTACTTC
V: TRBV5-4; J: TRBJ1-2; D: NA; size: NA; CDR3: CASSLLGAGDGYTF; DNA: TGTGCCAGCAGCTTACTGGGGGCAGGAGATGGCTACACCTTC
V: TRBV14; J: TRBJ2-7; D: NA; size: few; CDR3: CASSQGGVEQYF; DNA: TGTGCCAGCAGCCAAGGTGGGGTAGAGCAGTACTTC
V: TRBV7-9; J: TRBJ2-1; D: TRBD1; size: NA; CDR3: CASSFLTQGVRNEQFF; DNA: TGTGCCAGCAGCTTTCTGACGCAGGGGGTTAGGAATGAGCAGTTCTTC
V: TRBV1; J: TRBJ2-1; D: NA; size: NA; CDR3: CTSSQDNQQNYNEQFF; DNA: TGCACCAGCAGCCAAGATAACCAGCAAAACTACAATGAGCAGTTCTTC
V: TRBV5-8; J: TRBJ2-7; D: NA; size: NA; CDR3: CASRGKVSSYEQYF; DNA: TGTGCCAGCAGGGGTAAGGTGAGCTCCTACGAGCAGTACTTC
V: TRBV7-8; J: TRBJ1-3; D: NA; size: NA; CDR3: CASSLGSSSGNTIYF; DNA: TGTGCCAGCAGCTTAGGATCCTCCTCTGGAAACACCATATATTTT
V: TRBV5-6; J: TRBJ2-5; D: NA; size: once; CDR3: CASSALQETQYF; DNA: TGTGCCAGCAGCGCGTTACAAGAGACCCAGTACTTC
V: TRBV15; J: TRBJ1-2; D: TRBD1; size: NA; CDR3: CATSSHRGGFRDGYTF; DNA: TGTGCCACCAGCTCCCACAGAGGGGGCTTTCGGGATGGCTACACCTTC
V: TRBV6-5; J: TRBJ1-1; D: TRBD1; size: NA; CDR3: CASSHKTGAEAFF; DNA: TGTGCCAGCAGTCACAAGACAGGGGCTGAAGCTTTCTTT
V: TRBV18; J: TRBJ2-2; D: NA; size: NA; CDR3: CASSQDSLHYTGELFF; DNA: TGTGCCAGCTCACAGGACAGCCTTCACTACACCGGGGAGCTGTTTTTT
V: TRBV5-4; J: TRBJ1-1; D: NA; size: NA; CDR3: CASSRDVNTEAFF; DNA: TGTGCCAGCAGCCGGGACGTCAACACTGAAGCTTTCTTT
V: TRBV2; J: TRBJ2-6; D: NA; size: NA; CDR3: CASSDRRAGANVLTF; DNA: TGTGCCAGCAGTGACCGCAGGGCTGGGGCCAACGTCCTGACTTTC
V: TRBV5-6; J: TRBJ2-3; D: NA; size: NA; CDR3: CASSFWADTQYF; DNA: TGTGCCAGCAGCTTTTGGGCAGATACGCAGTATTTT
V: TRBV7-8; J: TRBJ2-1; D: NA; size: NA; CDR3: CASSLRGSRNEQFF; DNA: TGTGCCAGCAGCTTGAGGGGGAGTCGCAATGAGCAGTTCTTC
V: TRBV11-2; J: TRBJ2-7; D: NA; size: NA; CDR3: CASSFPPTSYEQYF; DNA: TGTGCCAGCAGCTTTCCGCCAACATCCTACGAGCAGTACTTC
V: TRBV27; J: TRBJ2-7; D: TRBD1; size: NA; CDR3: CASAPGQDYEQYF; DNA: TGTGCCAGCGCGCCGGGACAGGACTACGAGCAGTACTTC
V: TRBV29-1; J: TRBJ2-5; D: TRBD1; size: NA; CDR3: CSVDIGGEETQYF; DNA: TGCAGCGTTGATATAGGGGGCGAAGAGACCCAGTACTTC
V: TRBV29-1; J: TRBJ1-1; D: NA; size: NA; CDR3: CSVPPDGTEAFF; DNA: TGCAGCGTGCCGCCAGACGGGACTGAAGCTTTCTTT
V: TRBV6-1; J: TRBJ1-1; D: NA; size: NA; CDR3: CASSERKRTEAFF; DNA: TGTGCCAGCAGTGAAAGGAAGCGGACTGAAGCTTTCTTT
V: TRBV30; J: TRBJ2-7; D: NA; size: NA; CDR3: CAWSVTRLDEQYF; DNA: TGTGCCTGGAGTGTAACTCGATTGGACGAGCAGTACTTC
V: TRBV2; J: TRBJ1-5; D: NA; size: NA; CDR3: CASSEAIVNSNQPQHF; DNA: TGTGCCAGCAGTGAAGCCATAGTGAATAGCAATCAGCCCCAGCATTTT
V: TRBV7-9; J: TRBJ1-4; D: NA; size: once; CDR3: CASSLSGLELFF; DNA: TGTGCCAGCAGCTTATCCGGGTTGGAACTGTTTTTT
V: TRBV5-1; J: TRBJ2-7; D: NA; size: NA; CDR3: CASSLGRSYEQYF; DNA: TGCGCCAGCAGCTTGGGCAGGTCCTACGAGCAGTACTTC
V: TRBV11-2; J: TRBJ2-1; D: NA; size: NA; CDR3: CASSPIGPAANEQFF; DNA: TGTGCCAGCAGCCCAATTGGGCCAGCTGCCAATGAGCAGTTCTTC